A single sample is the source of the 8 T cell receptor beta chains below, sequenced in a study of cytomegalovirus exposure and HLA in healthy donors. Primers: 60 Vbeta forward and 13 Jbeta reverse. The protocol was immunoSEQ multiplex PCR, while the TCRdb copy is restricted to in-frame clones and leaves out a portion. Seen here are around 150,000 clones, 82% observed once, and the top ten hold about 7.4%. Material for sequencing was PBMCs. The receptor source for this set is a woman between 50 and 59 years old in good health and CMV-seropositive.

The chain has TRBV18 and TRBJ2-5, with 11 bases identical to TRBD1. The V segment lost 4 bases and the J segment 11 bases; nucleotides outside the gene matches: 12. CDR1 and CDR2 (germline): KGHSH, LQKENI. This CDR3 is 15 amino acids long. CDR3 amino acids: CASSQGQGATQEQYF. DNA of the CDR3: TGTGCCAGCTCACAAGGACAGGGGGCTACTCAGGAGCAGTACTTC.

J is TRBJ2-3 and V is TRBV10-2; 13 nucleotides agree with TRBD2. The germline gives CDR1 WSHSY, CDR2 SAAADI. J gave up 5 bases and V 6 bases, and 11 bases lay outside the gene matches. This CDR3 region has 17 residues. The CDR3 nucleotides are TGCGCCAGCAGCGGACTAGCGGGAGAGTTGGGGGGAGATACGCAGTATTTT. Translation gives CASSGLAGELGGDTQYF.

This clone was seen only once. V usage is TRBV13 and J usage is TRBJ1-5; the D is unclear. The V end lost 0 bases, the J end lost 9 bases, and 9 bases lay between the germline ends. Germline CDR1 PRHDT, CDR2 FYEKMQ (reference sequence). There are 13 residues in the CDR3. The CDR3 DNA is TGTGCCAGCAGCTTAGGGGTCCTCGGGCCCCAGCATTTT. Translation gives CASSLGVLGPQHF.

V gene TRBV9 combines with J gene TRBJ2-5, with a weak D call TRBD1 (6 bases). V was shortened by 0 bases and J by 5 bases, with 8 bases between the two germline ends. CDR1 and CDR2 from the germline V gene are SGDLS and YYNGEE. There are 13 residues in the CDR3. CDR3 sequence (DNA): TGTGCCAGCAGCGTAGCAGGGGTGGAGACCCAGTACTTC. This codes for CASSVAGVETQYF.

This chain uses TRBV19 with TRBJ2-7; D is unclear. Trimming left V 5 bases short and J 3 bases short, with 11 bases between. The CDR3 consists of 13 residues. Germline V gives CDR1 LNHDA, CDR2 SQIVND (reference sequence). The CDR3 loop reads CASSYSILYEQYF. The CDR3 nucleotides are TGTGCCAGTAGTTACAGCATCCTCTACGAGCAGTACTTC.

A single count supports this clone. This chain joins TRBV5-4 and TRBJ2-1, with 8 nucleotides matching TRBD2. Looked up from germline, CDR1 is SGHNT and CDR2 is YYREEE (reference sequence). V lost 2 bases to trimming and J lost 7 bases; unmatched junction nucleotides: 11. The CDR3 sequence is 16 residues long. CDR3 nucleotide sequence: TGTGCCAGCAGCTTATCCGGGACTAGTGAGATGAATGAGCAGTTCTTC. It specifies CASSLSGTSEMNEQFF.

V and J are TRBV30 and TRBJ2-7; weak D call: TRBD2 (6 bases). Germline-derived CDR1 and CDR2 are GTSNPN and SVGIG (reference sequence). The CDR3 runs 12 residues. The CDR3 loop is CPGGLMNYEQYF. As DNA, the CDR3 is TGTCCCGGGGGACTGATGAATTACGAGCAGTACTTC.

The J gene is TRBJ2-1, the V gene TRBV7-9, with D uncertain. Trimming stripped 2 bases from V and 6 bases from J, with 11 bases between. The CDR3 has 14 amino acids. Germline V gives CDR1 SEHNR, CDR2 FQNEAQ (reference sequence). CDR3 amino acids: CASSLPLDLNEQFF. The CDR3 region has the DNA TGTGCCAGCAGCTTACCTTTAGATCTCAATGAGCAGTTCTTC.